The 5 T cell receptor beta chains in this list originate from one sample, sequenced in a study of graft-versus-host responses after intestinal transplantation. The antigens for these receptors are not known. TCRdb's table, derived via immunoSEQ multiplex PCR, lists solely in-frame clones and lacks some. Here the sample spans 95,000 to 110,000 clones, roughly 84% being singletons. Specimen: unstimulated CD4+ T cells sorted from spleen or lymph node cells, collected before intestinal transplant. These receptor sequences come from a human donor who received an intestinal transplant.

This rearrangement joins TRBV11-3 to TRBJ2-1; 7 bases are shared with TRBD1. CDR1 and CDR2 from the germline V gene are SGHNT and YENEEA. This CDR3 comprises 14 residues. V dropped 5 bases and J dropped 5; count of bases not matched to a gene: 6. Here the CDR3 DNA reads TGTGCCAGCAGCCAAAGGACAGGCAACAATGAGCAGTTCTTC. Translation gives CASSQRTGNNEQFF.

The CDR3 nucleotides are TGTGCCAGCAGCTTATGGACGGCCCGCGGAAACACCATATATTTT. The encoded protein is CASSLWTARGNTIYF. The rearrangement joins TRBV7-9 to TRBJ1-3; D gene uncertain. V gave up 2 bases and J gave up 4 bases, with 12 bases separating them. The CDR3 is 15 amino acids. Germline V lookup: CDR1 SEHNR, CDR2 FQNEAQ (reference sequence).

With respect to this clone: One end of the junction fails to match germline, which may point to a read error. J is TRBJ2-3 and V is TRBV7-3; 8 bases match TRBD1. The CDR3 runs to 16 residues. CDR1 and CDR2 (germline): SGHTA, FQGTGA. This CDR3 reads CASSLTADRATDTQYF. In nucleotides, the CDR3 is TGTGCCAGCAGCCTAACGGCGGACAGGGCAACAGATACGCAGTATTTT.

The chain is built from TRBV6-6 and TRBJ2-2; 8 nucleotides line up with TRBD2. Germline CDR1 and CDR2: MNHNY and SVGAGI (reference sequence). Trimming at V came to 6 bases and at J to 6 bases, leaving 9 bases not matched to a gene. The CDR3 spans 15 residues. The CDR3 loop is CASSPVSGVPGELFF. The CDR3 DNA reads as TGTGCCAGCAGCCCTGTTAGCGGGGTGCCCGGGGAGCTGTTTTTT.

This chain joins TRBV4-2 and TRBJ1-2; TRBD1 is a possible D gene (5 bases). The CDR3 covers 16 residues. Germline lookup yields CDR1 LGHNA and CDR2 YNFKEQ. V gave up 0 bases and J gave up 3 bases, with 14 bases separating them. The CDR3: CASSQDTLGTYYGYTF. CDR3 sequence (DNA): TGTGCCAGCAGCCAAGATACACTCGGGACGTACTATGGCTACACCTTC.